Included here is one T cell receptor (beta chain) sequence, with context. Its specific antigen is unknown. Per-nucleotide qualities are absent, and no much larger clonotype sits a single base away. The CDR3, cysteine through phenylalanine, is 17 amino acids long. Solely the CDR3 DNA is kept, with 51 bases framed from the first base. Sequences SGHRS (CDR1) and YFSETQ (CDR2) are obtained from the germline V gene. V loses 0 bases at its end and J loses 1 base; junction bases beyond the gene matches: 7. Libraries were prepared through the immunoSEQ multiplex PCR assay. Per the original workflow: A statistical classification framework was built to diagnose cytomegalovirus status from the catalog of TCR beta chain sequences. The immuneACCESS repertoire file appears here via TCRdb, limited to in-frame rearrangements. These files lack a portion of the clones; in checked studies, under half of the deficit traces to unresolved V genes, and the cause of the others is not known. D and trimming come from the DNA, and the V and J calls and clone size come from that table. This sample holds more than 250,000 clones; 90% were observed only once. The ten largest clonotypes hold just over 3% of the sample.

The data stem from a study of cytomegalovirus exposure and HLA in healthy donors (dated by TCRdb to 2016 to 2017). Study-level background: The 650 to 800 repertoires of the first cohort and the roughly 120 validation repertoires were produced on the same platform, according to a later analysis. The aim of the study was to test whether cataloging public T cell receptors could identify signatures of past pathogen exposure. In addition to the first cohort of approximately 650 subjects, a separate validation cohort of 100 to 150 different subjects was used. High-throughput TCR immunosequencing, statistical association of individual TCRs with disease status, and machine learning were combined to predict cytomegalovirus infection status. General study outcomes and caveats: According to the authors, the approach could potentially be generalized to other disease states and immunological phenotypes. A few of the identified cytomegalovirus-associated TCR beta chains were confirmed in vitro to be specific for cytomegalovirus antigens. A later analysis found that TCRs clustered in the first cohort also tended to co-occur in the 100 to 150 validation repertoires, with more than 90% of cluster scores above 0. The study listed 164 TCR beta chains as associated with cytomegalovirus. In both the original and validation cohorts, the classifier was reported to diagnose cytomegalovirus status with high specificity and sensitivity. The validation cohort had no HLA typing available for a later analysis, so co-occurrence within that cohort was assessed over all 120 repertoires. While some public TCRs were present in many individuals, most TCR sequences turned up only very rarely across donors.

The donors were included in the validation cohort of around 120 subjects, a group kept apart from the roughly 670-subject first cohort. Recombination joined TRBV5-1 with TRBJ1-5, and 7 junctional nucleotides match TRBD1. This clonotype was sampled from a woman aged 30 to 39 in good health and CMV-seronegative. The sequenced material came from PBMCs. The encoded CDR3 is CASSLGDREDSNQPQHF. The DNA sequence is given as TGCGCCAGCAGCTTGGGTGACAGGGAGGACAGCAATCAGCCCCAGCATTTT.